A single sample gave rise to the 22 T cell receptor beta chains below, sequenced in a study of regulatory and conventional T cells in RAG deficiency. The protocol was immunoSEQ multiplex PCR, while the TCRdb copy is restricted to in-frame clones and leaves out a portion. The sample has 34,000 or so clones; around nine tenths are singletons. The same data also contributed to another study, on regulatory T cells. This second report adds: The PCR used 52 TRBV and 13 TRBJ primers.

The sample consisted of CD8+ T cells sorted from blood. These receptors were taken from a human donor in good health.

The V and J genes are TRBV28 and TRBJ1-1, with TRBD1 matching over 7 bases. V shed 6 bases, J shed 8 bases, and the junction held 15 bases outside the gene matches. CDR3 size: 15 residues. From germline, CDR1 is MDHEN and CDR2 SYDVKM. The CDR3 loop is CASSLPGGLDGEAFF. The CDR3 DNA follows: TGTGCCAGCAGCCTCCCAGGGGGGCTAGATGGGGAAGCTTTCTTT. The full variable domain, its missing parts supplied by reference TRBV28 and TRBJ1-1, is DVKVTQSSRYLVKRTGEKVFLECVQDMDHENMFWYRQDPGLGLRLIYFSYDVKMKEKGDIPEGYSVSREKKERFSLILESASTNQTSMYLCASSLPGGLDGEAFFGQGTRLTVV.

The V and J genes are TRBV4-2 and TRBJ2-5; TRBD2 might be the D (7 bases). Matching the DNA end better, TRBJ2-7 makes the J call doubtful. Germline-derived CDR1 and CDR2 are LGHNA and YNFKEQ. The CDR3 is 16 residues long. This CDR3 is CASSQVSGGAFNEQYF. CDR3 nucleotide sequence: TGTGCCAGCAGCCAAGTTAGTGGGGGGGCCTTCAACGAGCAGTACTTC.

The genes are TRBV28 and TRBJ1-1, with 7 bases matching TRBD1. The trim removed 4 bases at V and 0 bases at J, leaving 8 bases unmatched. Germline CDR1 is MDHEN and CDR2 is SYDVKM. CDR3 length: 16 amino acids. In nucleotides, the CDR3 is TGTGCCAGCAGTTCAGGGGGATATGGCCTGAACACTGAAGCTTTCTTT. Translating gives CASSSGGYGLNTEAFF.

The CDR3 region is CASSVGQGALYNEQFF. The DNA for the CDR3 is TGTGCCAGCAGCGTCGGACAGGGGGCGTTATACAATGAGCAGTTCTTC. V usage is TRBV9 and J usage is TRBJ2-1, with TRBD1 identical over 11 bases. The CDR3 has 16 residues. Trimming at V came to 2 bases and at J to 4 bases, leaving 5 bases not matched to a gene. In germline, CDR1 is SGDLS, CDR2 YYNGEE.

The CDR3 region is CASSKALCIGLGETQYF. In DNA, the CDR3 is TGTGCCAGCAGCAAAGCGCTGTGTATTGGTTTAGGAGAGACCCAGTACTTC. This chain joins TRBV21-1 and TRBJ2-5. TRBV21-1 is reported as a pseudogene. This CDR3 region has 17 residues.

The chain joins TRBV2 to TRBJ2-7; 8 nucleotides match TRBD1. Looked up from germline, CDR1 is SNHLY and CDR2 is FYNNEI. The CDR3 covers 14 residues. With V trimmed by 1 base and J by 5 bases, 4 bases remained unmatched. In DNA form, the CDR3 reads TGTGCCAGCAGTGAAGGGCAGGGGGCGAACGAGCAGTACTTC. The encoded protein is CASSEGQGANEQYF.

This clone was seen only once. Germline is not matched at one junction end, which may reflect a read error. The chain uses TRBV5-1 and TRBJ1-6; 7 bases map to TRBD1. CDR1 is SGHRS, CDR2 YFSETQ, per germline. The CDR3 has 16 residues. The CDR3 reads CASSLEPEGAGSPRHF. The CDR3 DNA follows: TGCGCCAGCAGCTTGGAACCTGAGGGGGCGGGGTCACCCCGCCACTTT.

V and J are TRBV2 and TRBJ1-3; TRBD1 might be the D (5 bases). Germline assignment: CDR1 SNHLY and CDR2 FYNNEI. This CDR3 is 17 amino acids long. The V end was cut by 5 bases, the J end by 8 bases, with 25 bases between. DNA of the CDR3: TGTGCCAGCAGTAGCGCCCGCGGCCAGGGTGGATTGGACACCATATATTTT. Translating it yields CASSSARGQGGLDTIYF.

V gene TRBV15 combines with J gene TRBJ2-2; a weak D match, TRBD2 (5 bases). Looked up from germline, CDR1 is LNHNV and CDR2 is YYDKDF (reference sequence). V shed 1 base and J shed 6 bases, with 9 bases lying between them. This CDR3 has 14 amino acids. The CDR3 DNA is TGTGCCACCAGCAGAGCGCGGGTACCCGGGGAGCTGTTTTTT. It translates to CATSRARVPGELFF.

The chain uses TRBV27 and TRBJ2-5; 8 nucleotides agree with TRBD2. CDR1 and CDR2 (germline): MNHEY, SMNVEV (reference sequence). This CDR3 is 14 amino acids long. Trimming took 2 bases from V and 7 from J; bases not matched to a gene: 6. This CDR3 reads CASSLSGAGGTQYF. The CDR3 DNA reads TGTGCCAGCAGTTTAAGCGGGGCGGGAGGGACCCAGTACTTC.

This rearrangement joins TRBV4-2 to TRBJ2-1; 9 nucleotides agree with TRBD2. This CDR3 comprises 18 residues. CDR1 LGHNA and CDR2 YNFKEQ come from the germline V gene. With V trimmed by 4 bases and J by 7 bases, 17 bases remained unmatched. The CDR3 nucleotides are TGTGCCAGCAGCCCTAAACCCCGCGGCGGGGGGGCCGAGAATGAGCAGTTCTTC. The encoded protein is CASSPKPRGGGAENEQFF.

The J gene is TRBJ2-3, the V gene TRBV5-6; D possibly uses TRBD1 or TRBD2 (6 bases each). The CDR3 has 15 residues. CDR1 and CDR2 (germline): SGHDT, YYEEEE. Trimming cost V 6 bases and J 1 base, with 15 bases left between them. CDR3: CASTSGATGTDTQYF. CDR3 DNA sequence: TGTGCCAGCACGTCGGGGGCTACGGGCACAGATACGCAGTATTTT.

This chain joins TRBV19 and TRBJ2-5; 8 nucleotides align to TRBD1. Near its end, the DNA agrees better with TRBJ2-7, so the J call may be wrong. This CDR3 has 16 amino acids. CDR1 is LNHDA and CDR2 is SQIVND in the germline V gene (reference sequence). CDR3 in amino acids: CASNPTNRGSRNEQYF. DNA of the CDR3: TGTGCCAGTAACCCCACTAACAGGGGGTCTCGGAACGAGCAGTACTTC.

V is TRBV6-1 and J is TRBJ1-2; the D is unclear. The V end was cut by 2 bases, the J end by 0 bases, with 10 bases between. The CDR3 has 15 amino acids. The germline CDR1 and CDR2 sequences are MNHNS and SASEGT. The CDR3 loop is CASSETWRTNYGYTF. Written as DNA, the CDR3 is TGTGCCAGCAGTGAAACCTGGAGAACTAACTATGGCTACACCTTC.

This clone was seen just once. The CDR3 DNA is TGTGCCAGCAGCTTATATAAGAGGTCTAGCGGGAGGGCATCCTACAATGAGCAGTTCTTC. Translating gives CASSLYKRSSGRASYNEQFF. The rearrangement uses TRBV13 and TRBJ2-1, with TRBD2 matching over 12 bases. CDR1 and CDR2 from the germline V gene are PRHDT and FYEKMQ (reference sequence). This CDR3 comprises 20 residues. J lost 1 base, V lost 2 bases, and 12 bases had no gene match.

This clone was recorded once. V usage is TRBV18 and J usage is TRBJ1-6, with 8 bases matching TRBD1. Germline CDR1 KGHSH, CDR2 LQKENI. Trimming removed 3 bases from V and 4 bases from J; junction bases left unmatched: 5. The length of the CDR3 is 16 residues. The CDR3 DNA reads TGTGCCAGCTCACCCGGGACAGGCGAGTATAATTCACCCCTCCACTTT. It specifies CASSPGTGEYNSPLHF.

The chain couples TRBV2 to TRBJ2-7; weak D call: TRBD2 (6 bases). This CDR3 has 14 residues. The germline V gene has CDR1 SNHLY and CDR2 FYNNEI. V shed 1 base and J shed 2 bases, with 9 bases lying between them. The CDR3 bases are TGTGCCAGCAGTGAAGAGGGAGGCCCCTACGAGCAGTACTTC. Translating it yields CASSEEGGPYEQYF.

CDR3 protein: CASSAGLTGMGSYNEQFF. The CDR3 DNA reads as TGTGCCAGCAGCGCTGGGCTTACAGGGATGGGATCCTACAATGAGCAGTTCTTC. V gene TRBV7-9 combines with J gene TRBJ2-1; maybe TRBD1 (6 bases). The CDR3 is 18 residues long. Germline CDR1 SEHNR, CDR2 FQNEAQ (reference sequence). V was clipped by 5 bases and J by 1 base, with 21 bases between them.

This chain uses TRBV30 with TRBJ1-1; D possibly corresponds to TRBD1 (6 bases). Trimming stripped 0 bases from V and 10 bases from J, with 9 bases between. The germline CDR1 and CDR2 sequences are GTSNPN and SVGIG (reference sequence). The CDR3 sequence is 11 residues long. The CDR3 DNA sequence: TGTGCCTGGAGTGTATCAGGGGTAGCTTTCTTT. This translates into CAWSVSGVAFF.

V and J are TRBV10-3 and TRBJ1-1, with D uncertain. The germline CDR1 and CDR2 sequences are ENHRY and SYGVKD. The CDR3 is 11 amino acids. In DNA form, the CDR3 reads TGTGCGTCGGGGTTCGACACTGAAGCTTTCTTT. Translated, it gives CASGFDTEAFF.

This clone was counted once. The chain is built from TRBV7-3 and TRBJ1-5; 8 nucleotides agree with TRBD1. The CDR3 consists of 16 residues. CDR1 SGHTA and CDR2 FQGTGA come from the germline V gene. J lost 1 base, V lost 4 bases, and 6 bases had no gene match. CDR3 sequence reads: CASSSVGQGSNQPQHF. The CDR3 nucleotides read TGTGCCAGCAGCTCCGTCGGACAGGGAAGCAATCAGCCCCAGCATTTT.

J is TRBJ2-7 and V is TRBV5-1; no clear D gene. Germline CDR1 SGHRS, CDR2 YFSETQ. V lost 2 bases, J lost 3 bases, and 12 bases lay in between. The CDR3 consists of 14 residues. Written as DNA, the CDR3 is TGCGCCAGCAGCTTAACCACGTCGTACTACGAGCAGTACTTC. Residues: CASSLTTSYYEQYF. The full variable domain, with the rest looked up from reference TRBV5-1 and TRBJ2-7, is KAGVTQTPRYLIKTRGQQVTLSCSPISGHRSVSWYQQTPGQGLQFLFEYFSETQRNKGNFPGRFSGRQFSNSRSEMNVSTLELGDSALYLCASSLTTSYYEQYFGPGTRLTVT.